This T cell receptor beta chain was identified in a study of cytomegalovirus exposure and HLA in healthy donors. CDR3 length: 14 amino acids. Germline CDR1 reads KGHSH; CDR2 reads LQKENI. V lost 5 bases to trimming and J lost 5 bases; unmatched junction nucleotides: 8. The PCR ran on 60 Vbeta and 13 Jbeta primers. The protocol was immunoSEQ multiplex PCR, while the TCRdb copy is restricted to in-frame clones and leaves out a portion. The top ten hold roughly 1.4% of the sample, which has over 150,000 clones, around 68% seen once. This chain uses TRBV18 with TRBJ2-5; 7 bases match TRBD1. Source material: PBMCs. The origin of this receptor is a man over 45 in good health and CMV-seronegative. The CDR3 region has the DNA TGTGCCAGCTCATATACAGGGGCGGCGGAGACCCAGTACTTC. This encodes CASSYTGAAETQYF.